This is a list of T cell receptor beta chains from one sample in a study of T cell repertoires and HLA-DP antigens. Using immunoSEQ multiplex PCR, the repertoire was profiled, and TCRdb retains in-frame clones only, with some absent. The data show approximately 100,000 clones, with approximately 86% seen just once and about 1.5% held by the top ten. Antigen specificity for these receptors is unknown. Sequencing was done on a sample of CD4+ T cells from PBMCs. The source is a man aged 50-59 years in good health and CMV-seronegative. Both conserved end residues are part of each CDR3. A D gene is named only where the DNA matches it firmly. Size tells how often a clone was seen (once, few, many) or the class of an expanded clone, and some rows leave it out.

CDR3nt	CDR3aa	v_gene	abundance	d_gene	j_gene
TGTGCCAGCAGCTCGGGACTAGCAGGGAACAATGAGCAGTTCTTC	CASSSGLAGNNEQFF	TRBV7-2	NA	TRBD2	TRBJ2-1
TGTGCTAGCAGCTTAGAACAGGGTGATACGCAGTATTTT	CASSLEQGDTQYF	TRBV7-7	NA	NA	TRBJ2-3
TGTGCCAGCAGTGAAGGTAGAAGTCGGAACTATGGCTACACCTTC	CASSEGRSRNYGYTF	TRBV6-1	NA	NA	TRBJ1-2
TGTGCCAGCAGTGCGACAGGGGCCAAAAACATTCAGTACTTC	CASSATGAKNIQYF	TRBV2	NA	TRBD1	TRBJ2-4
TGTGCCAGCAGTGATTCGTCACGTAATCAGCCCCAGCATTTT	CASSDSSRNQPQHF	TRBV2	NA	NA	TRBJ1-5
TGTGCCAGCAGCCAGGCTAGCGGCTCCTACAATGAGCAGTTCTTC	CASSQASGSYNEQFF	TRBV4-2	NA	TRBD2	TRBJ2-1
TGTGCCAGCAGTGCTAACAAGGGGGGCAATCAGCCCCAGCATTTT	CASSANKGGNQPQHF	TRBV6-1	NA	NA	TRBJ1-5
TGTGCCTGGAGCGCTGGACAGACTACGCAGTATTTT	CAWSAGQTTQYF	TRBV30	NA	NA	TRBJ2-3
TGTGCCAGCCGACTTGTACAGGGGGGCGAGCAGTACTTC	CASRLVQGGEQYF	TRBV6-5	NA	TRBD1	TRBJ2-7
TGTGCCAGCAGCTTCAGGGACAGGGGAACTTTCTTT	CASSFRDRGTFF	TRBV5-6	NA	TRBD1	TRBJ1-1
TGTGCTAGTGGTCTGCGACAGGCCACCGGGGAGCTGTTTTTT	CASGLRQATGELFF	TRBV12-5	NA	NA	TRBJ2-2
TGTGCCAGCAGCCAAGTCCGCCTGGGAACCCACTACGAGCAGTACTTC	CASSQVRLGTHYEQYF	TRBV14	NA	NA	TRBJ2-7
TGTGCCAGCAGTTCGACGGGACAGAGTTATCAGCCCCAGCATTTT	CASSSTGQSYQPQHF	TRBV2	NA	TRBD1	TRBJ1-5
TGTGCCAGCAGCTTGAGAAGCGGCAGCACAGATACGCAGTATTTT	CASSLRSGSTDTQYF	TRBV5-4	NA	NA	TRBJ2-3
TGTGCCAGCAGCTCGCCCCTTGGAGTCTCCAATGAGCAGTTCTTC	CASSSPLGVSNEQFF	TRBV7-9	NA	NA	TRBJ2-1
TGTGCCTGGAGTGGGTGGACTAGCGGGAGTGGGAGGGGGACCCAGTACTTC	CAWSGWTSGSGRGTQYF	TRBV30	NA	TRBD2	TRBJ2-5
TGTGCCAGCACCGGGACCCTCTACGGGGGCTACACCTTC	CASTGTLYGGYTF	TRBV9	few	NA	TRBJ1-2
TGTGCCACCAGCAGAGAGGTCAGGGATGGCTACACCTTC	CATSREVRDGYTF	TRBV15	few	NA	TRBJ1-2
TGTGCCAGCAGCTCAGGGACGGGTAGCAATCAGCCCCAGCATTTT	CASSSGTGSNQPQHF	TRBV11-1	NA	NA	TRBJ1-5
TGTGCCAGTAACCGGGACAGCTATGGCTACACCTTC	CASNRDSYGYTF	TRBV28	NA	TRBD1	TRBJ1-2
TGTGCCAGCAGCCAAGTCACAGGGGGCACTGAAGCTTTCTTT	CASSQVTGGTEAFF	TRBV14	few	TRBD1	TRBJ1-1
TGTGCCAGCAGCGGCGGTAGTAGGGGGATCCGCTATGGCTACACCTTC	CASSGGSRGIRYGYTF	TRBV9	NA	NA	TRBJ1-2
TGTGCCAGCAGTGTGAGCGAGCAGTACTTC	CASSVSEQYF	TRBV6-4	NA	NA	TRBJ2-7
TGTGCCAGCAGGCCTTCAGGCGACGACGAGCAGTACTTC	CASRPSGDDEQYF	TRBV28	NA	NA	TRBJ2-7
TGTGCCAGCAGCTTTCAAGTTCGGCCAGGCCCCTACGAGCAGTACTTC	CASSFQVRPGPYEQYF	TRBV5-6	NA	NA	TRBJ2-7
TGTGCCAGCTCACCAAACCTCGCGGAGACCCAGTACTTC	CASSPNLAETQYF	TRBV18	once	NA	TRBJ2-5
TGTGCCAGCAGTTTTAACAGGGACCCTGAAGCTTTCTTT	CASSFNRDPEAFF	TRBV28	NA	NA	TRBJ1-1
TGTGCCAGCTCACCTCAACAGGGCTCTGGAAACACCATATATTTT	CASSPQQGSGNTIYF	TRBV18	NA	NA	TRBJ1-3
TGTGCCACCAGCTCGGGGGACGTCCATAATTCACCCCTCCACTTT	CATSSGDVHNSPLHF	TRBV15	NA	NA	TRBJ1-6
TGTGCCAGCTCCATCGGAGGGCGGGGTGTCAATGAGCAGTTCTTC	CASSIGGRGVNEQFF	TRBV6-6	NA	NA	TRBJ2-1
TGCAGTGCCGTAGGCAACCCACCCGGCACCGGGGAGCTGTTTTTT	CSAVGNPPGTGELFF	TRBV29-1	NA	NA	TRBJ2-2
TGTGCCAGCAGCTTAGCGGCAGGGGATACCGGGGAGCTGTTTTTT	CASSLAAGDTGELFF	TRBV7-8	few	NA	TRBJ2-2
TGTGCCAGCAGCAGGACAGGGGACAATCAGCCCCAGCATTTT	CASSRTGDNQPQHF	TRBV4-2	NA	TRBD1	TRBJ1-5
TGTGCCAGCAGCCAACAACTAGTGACTGTCACCGGGGAGCTGTTTTTT	CASSQQLVTVTGELFF	TRBV14	once	NA	TRBJ2-2